This record covers a single TCR beta chain. Per the authors' pipeline: Quantification of nucleated cells was approximated via reference gene primer amplification. Sequenced by immunoSEQ multiplex PCR; TCRdb stores in-frame clones only, minus some. Clone size and V and J calls were adopted from that table, with D and trimming inferred from the DNA. In the table there are roughly 120,000 clones, less than 85% of which are singletons. This sample is drawn from a study of blood T cell repertoires in COVID-19. Study in general: There were acute and convalescent COVID-19 samples, and they came from the United States, Italy and Spain. The analysed material was cDNA or gDNA that came from T cells, B-cell-depleted T cells, or PBMCs.

Trimming shortened V by 1 base and J by 8 bases, and 8 bases separated the two germline ends. The CDR3 spans 13 residues. Germline lookup yields CDR1 LNHNV and CDR2 YYDKDF (reference sequence). The sequencing input was peripheral blood. The chain employs TRBV15 and TRBJ1-4; D unresolved. The sequence came from a man in his fifties or sixties with acute or convalescent COVID-19. Written as DNA, the CDR3 is TGTGCCACCAGCAGAGGCCGAGGGGAAAAACTGTTTTTT. This encodes CATSRGRGEKLFF. Supplemented by reference TRBV15 and TRBJ1-4, the full variable domain reads DAMVIQNPRYQVTQFGKPVTLSCSQTLNHNVMYWYQQKSSQAPKLLFHYYDKDFNNEADTPDNFQSRRPNTSFCFLDIRSPGLGDTAMYLCATSRGRGEKLFFGSGTQLSVL.